Listed here are 10 T cell receptor beta chains from one sample, sequenced in a study of blood T cell repertoires in COVID-19. The protocol was immunoSEQ multiplex PCR, while the TCRdb copy is restricted to in-frame clones and leaves out a portion. The sample has roughly 200,000 clones, around 83% seen once; the top ten hold 1.5%. Sequenced material: peripheral blood. Receptors originate from a human donor in a cohort sampled during active COVID-19.

Only one count was recorded for this clone. This chain connects TRBV5-1 to TRBJ1-4; no reliable D call. Between the trimmed V and J ends, which lost 0 bases and 7 bases, there was a span of 10 bases. This CDR3 spans 14 amino acids. Germline V gene lookup returns CDR1 SGHRS and CDR2 YFSETQ. CDR3 amino acids: CASSLVAGSEKLFF. The CDR3 DNA sequence: TGCGCCAGCAGCTTGGTAGCGGGGTCTGAAAAACTGTTTTTT.

The chain uses TRBV18 and TRBJ2-7; D is uncertain. The CDR3 is made up of 13 amino acids. In germline, CDR1 is KGHSH, CDR2 LQKENI. V dropped 5 bases and J dropped 0 bases, with 8 bases sitting between them. The DNA for the CDR3 is TGTGCCAGCTCAACAGTTAGCTCCTACGAGCAGTACTTC. This translates into CASSTVSSYEQYF.

This clone has a handful of counts. The J gene is TRBJ2-7, the V gene TRBV5-1; tentative D call: TRBD1 (6 bases). The CDR3 length is 15 residues. Germline CDR1 and CDR2: SGHRS and YFSETQ. Deletions cut 2 bases from V and 6 bases from J, with 18 bases between. The CDR3 DNA reads TGCGCCAGCAGCTTATGGATGCCGACAGGCAGCGAGCAGTACTTC. Encoded protein: CASSLWMPTGSEQYF.

The genes are TRBV6-5 and TRBJ1-2, with 8 bases matching TRBD1. The CDR3 is 13 residues long. V lost 4 bases, J lost 8 bases, and 6 bases stayed unmatched. Germline V gene data show CDR1 as MNHEY and CDR2 as SVGAGI. The CDR3 loop reads CASSSDRARGYTF. The CDR3 coding sequence is TGTGCCAGCAGTTCGGACAGGGCGAGGGGCTACACCTTC.

V gene TRBV6-5 combines with J gene TRBJ1-4; D perhaps matches TRBD1 (6 bases). Trimming cost V 2 bases and J 6 bases, with 7 bases left between them. Germline-derived CDR1 and CDR2 are MNHEY and SVGAGI. There are 13 residues in the CDR3. The CDR3 nucleotides read TGTGCCAGCAGTTACGGGACACATGAAAAACTGTTTTTT. Its protein product is CASSYGTHEKLFF.

The chain links TRBV19 to TRBJ1-5; 9 positions agree with TRBD1. V trimming: 5 bases; J trimming: 4 bases; junction bases outside the gene matches: 9. Per germline, CDR1 LNHDA and CDR2 SQIVND (reference sequence). This CDR3 contains 16 residues. The CDR3 region is CASSRQSGTGNQPQHF. CDR3 DNA sequence: TGTGCCAGTAGTCGTCAATCCGGGACAGGGAATCAGCCCCAGCATTTT.

The CDR3 protein is CASSSSGRMTDTQYF. Here the CDR3 DNA reads TGTGCCAGCAGCTCTAGCGGGAGGATGACAGATACGCAGTATTTT. J is TRBJ2-3 and V is TRBV7-9; 11 positions match TRBD2. Per the germline V gene, CDR1 is SEHNR and CDR2 is FQNEAQ (reference sequence). This CDR3 has 15 residues. Trimming removed 4 bases from V and 3 bases from J; junction bases left unmatched: 3.

The genes are TRBV10-3 and TRBJ2-7; 7 bases map to TRBD2. Unmatched junction bases numbered 10, after V lost 5 bases and J lost 3 bases. Germline V lookup: CDR1 ENHRY, CDR2 SYGVKD. CDR3 length: 15 residues. CDR3 sequence reads: CAISPGTKVVYEQYF. As DNA, the CDR3 is TGTGCCATCAGTCCCGGGACTAAGGTAGTCTACGAGCAGTACTTC.

This clone was detected a few times. V and J are TRBV4-3 and TRBJ1-5; the D is unclear. Trimming left V 1 base short and J 9 bases short, with 13 bases between. Germline V gene data show CDR1 as LGHNA and CDR2 as YSLEER. The CDR3 has 14 amino acids. The CDR3 region is CASSQGTSGRPQHF. CDR3 DNA: TGCGCCAGCAGCCAAGGGACTTCTGGGAGGCCCCAGCATTTT.

V and J are TRBV6-1 and TRBJ2-7; 11 bases align to TRBD1. CDR3 length: 16 amino acids. From germline, CDR1 is MNHNS and CDR2 SASEGT. The trim removed 2 bases at V and 3 bases at J, leaving 6 bases unmatched. The CDR3 loop reads CASSEFPGTGGYEQYF. CDR3 coding DNA: TGTGCCAGCAGTGAATTCCCCGGGACAGGGGGCTACGAGCAGTACTTC.